This T cell receptor beta chain was sequenced in a study of CD8 T cells in ankylosing spondylitis. This clonotype was picked up many times. Its target is not known. Study results and caveats: Reactive arthritis synovial fluid and blood were previously reported to contain some motif variants. Seemingly characteristic of ankylosing spondylitis blood was a TCR beta motif consisting of about 8 highly homologous variants.

In TCRdb, the 5' RACE reads were re-called with MiXCR into one record per CDR3 protein. The sample comprises fewer than 550,000 distinct CDR3 sequences, roughly 5% of which are singletons, and 3.5% rests with the top ten. This clonotype was sampled from a male donor with ankylosing spondylitis. Sample: blood, either unsorted or a sorted T cell fraction (not recorded which).

Here the CDR3 reads CATEMGGSQPQHF. The CDR3 DNA is TGTGCCACCGAAATGGGAGGGTCTCAGCCCCAGCATTTT. This chain joins TRBV19 and TRBJ1-5; D is undetermined. CDR3 length: 13 amino acids. Germline loops: CDR1 LNHDA, CDR2 SQIVND (reference sequence). V dropped 10 bases and J dropped 6 bases, with 16 bases sitting between them.